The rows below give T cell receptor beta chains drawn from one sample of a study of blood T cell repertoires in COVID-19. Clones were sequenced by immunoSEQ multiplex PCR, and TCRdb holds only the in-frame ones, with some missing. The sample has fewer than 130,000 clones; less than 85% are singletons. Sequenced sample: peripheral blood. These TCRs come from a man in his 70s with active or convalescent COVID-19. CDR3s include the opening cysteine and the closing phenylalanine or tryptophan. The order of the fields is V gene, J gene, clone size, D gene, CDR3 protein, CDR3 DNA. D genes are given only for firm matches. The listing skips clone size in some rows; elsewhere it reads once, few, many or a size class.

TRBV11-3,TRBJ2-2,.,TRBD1,CASSHPGGKNTGELFF,TGTGCCAGCAGCCACCCAGGGGGAAAGAACACCGGGGAGCTGTTTTTT
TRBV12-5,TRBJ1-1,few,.,CASGNDRIRTEAFF,TGTGCTAGTGGTAACGACAGGATCCGCACTGAAGCTTTCTTT
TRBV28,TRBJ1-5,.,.,CASTPGGAYQPQHF,TGTGCCAGCACCCCGGGGGGGGCGTATCAGCCCCAGCATTTT
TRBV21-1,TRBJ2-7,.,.,CASSKQVGEQYF,TGTGCCAGCAGCAAACAGGTAGGTGAGCAGTACTTC
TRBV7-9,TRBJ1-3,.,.,CASSPEGLDSSGNTIYF,TGTGCCAGCAGCCCCGAGGGGTTGGACAGCTCTGGAAACACCATATATTTT
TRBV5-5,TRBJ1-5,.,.,CASSPAGVSNQPQHF,TGTGCCAGCAGCCCGGCGGGGGTGAGCAATCAGCCCCAGCATTTT
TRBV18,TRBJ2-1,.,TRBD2,CASSPSGPGLAGGQFF,TGTGCCAGCTCACCGTCTGGGCCGGGACTAGCGGGAGGGCAGTTCTTC
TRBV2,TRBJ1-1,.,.,CASSDLRRGRENTEAFF,TGTGCCAGCAGTGATTTAAGGAGGGGCAGGGAGAACACTGAAGCTTTCTTT
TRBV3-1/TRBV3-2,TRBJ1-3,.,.,CASRRGNTIYF,TGTGCCAGCAGGAGGGGAAACACCATATATTTT
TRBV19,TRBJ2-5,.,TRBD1,CASSIGTGSRQETQYF,TGTGCCAGTAGTATAGGGACAGGGTCCAGGCAAGAGACCCAGTACTTC
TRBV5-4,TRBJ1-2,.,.,CASSSRPGSNYGYTF,TGTGCCAGCAGCTCCAGACCGGGTTCTAACTATGGCTACACCTTC
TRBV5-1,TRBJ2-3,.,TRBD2,CASSPAGTSGTDTQYF,TGCGCCAGCAGCCCCGCCGGGACTAGCGGCACAGATACGCAGTATTTT
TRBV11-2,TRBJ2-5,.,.,CASSLGWAGETQYF,TGTGCCAGCAGCTTAGGTTGGGCAGGGGAGACCCAGTACTTC
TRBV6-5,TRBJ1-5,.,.,CASSYIGVNQPQHF,TGTGCCAGCAGTTACATCGGGGTCAATCAGCCCCAGCATTTT
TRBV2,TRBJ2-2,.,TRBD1,CASSARGTGGGITGELFF,TGTGCCAGCAGTGCACGTGGGACAGGGGGCGGGATAACCGGGGAGCTGTTTTTT
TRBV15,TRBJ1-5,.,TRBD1,CATSRSVTGVFSPQHF,TGTGCCACCAGCAGATCCGTCACAGGGGTCTTCTCGCCCCAGCATTTT
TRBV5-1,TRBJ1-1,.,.,CASSKGPNTEAFF,TGCGCCAGCAGCAAGGGGCCGAACACTGAAGCTTTCTTT
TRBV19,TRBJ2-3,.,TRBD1,CASISTGEGTDTQYF,TGTGCCAGTATCTCGACAGGGGAGGGCACAGATACGCAGTATTTT
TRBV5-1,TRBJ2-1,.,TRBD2,CASRTSGGYNEQFF,TGCGCCAGCAGAACTAGCGGGGGGTACAATGAGCAGTTCTTC
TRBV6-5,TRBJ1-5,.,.,CASSSVEPNQPQHF,TGTGCCAGCAGTTCCGTGGAGCCCAATCAGCCCCAGCATTTT
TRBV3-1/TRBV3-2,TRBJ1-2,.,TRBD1,CASSRLGTGYGYTF,TGTGCCAGCAGCCGCCTCGGGACAGGCTATGGCTACACCTTC
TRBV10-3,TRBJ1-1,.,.,CAISESSGHTEAFF,TGTGCCATCAGTGAGTCTTCAGGGCATACTGAAGCTTTCTTT
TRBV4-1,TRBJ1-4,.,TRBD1,CASSRTGTENEKLFF,TGCGCCAGCAGCCGCACCGGGACAGAGAATGAAAAACTGTTTTTT
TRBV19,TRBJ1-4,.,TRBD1,CASRQHRGGDEKLFF,TGTGCCAGTAGGCAACACAGGGGCGGGGATGAAAAACTGTTTTTT
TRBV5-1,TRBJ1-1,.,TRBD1,CASRATPGQGNTEAFF,TGCGCCAGCAGAGCGACCCCGGGACAGGGAAACACTGAAGCTTTCTTT
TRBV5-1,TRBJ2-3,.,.,CASSPGQKNTQYF,TGCGCCAGCAGCCCGGGACAAAAGAATACGCAGTATTTT
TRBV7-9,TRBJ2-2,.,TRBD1,CASSPSSGTGDPGELFF,TGTGCCAGCAGCCCATCATCCGGGACAGGGGACCCCGGGGAGCTGTTTTTT
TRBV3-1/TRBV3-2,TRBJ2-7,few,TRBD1,CASSPRQGSFEQYF,TGTGCCAGCAGTCCCCGACAGGGGTCGTTCGAGCAGTACTTC
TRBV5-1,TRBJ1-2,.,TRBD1,CASSSGTGGVGNYGYTF,TGCGCCAGCAGCTCCGGGACAGGGGGTGTAGGTAACTATGGCTACACCTTC
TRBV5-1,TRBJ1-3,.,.,CASSLQGTGGSSGNTIYF,TGCGCCAGCAGCTTACAAGGCACCGGCGGTAGCTCGGGAAACACCATATATTTT
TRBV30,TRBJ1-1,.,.,CAWSPQGFTEAFF,TGTGCCTGGAGTCCTCAGGGGTTCACTGAAGCTTTCTTT
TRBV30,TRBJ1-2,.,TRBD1,CAWTQTGGSYGYTF,TGTGCCTGGACACAAACAGGGGGCAGCTATGGCTACACCTTC
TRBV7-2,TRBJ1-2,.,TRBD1,CASSPPTGRGYTF,TGTGCCAGCAGCCCGCCGACAGGGAGAGGCTACACCTTC
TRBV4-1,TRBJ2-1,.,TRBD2,CASSPKYPTGTSSNEQFF,TGCGCCAGCAGTCCCAAATACCCGACCGGGACTAGCTCCAATGAGCAGTTCTTC
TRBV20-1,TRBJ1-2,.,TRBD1,CLDRAYGYTF,TGCTTGGACAGGGCCTATGGCTACACCTTC
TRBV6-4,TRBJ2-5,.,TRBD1,CASIHRGQETQYF,TGTGCCAGCATCCACAGGGGACAAGAGACCCAGTACTTC
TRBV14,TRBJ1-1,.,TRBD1,CASSPQGAGTEAFF,TGTGCCAGCAGCCCCCAGGGGGCAGGGACTGAAGCTTTCTTT
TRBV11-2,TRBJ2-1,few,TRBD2,CASSRGTSGRISADEQFF,TGTGCCAGCAGCCGCGGGACTAGCGGGAGGATTTCGGCTGATGAGCAGTTCTTC